This TCR beta chain was recorded in a study of blood T cell repertoires in COVID-19 (dated by TCRdb to the early 2020s). Study-wide context: The collaborator samples originated in the United States, Italy and Spain and spanned the acute and convalescent phases of COVID-19. The dataset comprised deeply sampled blood TCRbeta repertoires from subjects exposed to, actively infected with, or recovered from COVID-19. The material from the prospective study consisted of cDNA or gDNA derived from T cells, B-cell-depleted T cells, or PBMCs. The samples were drawn from two sources: the first 160 participants of the ongoing ImmuneRACE study, and 1,000 to 1,500 subjects contributed by 6 global collaborators. Nearly every sample came with metadata listing a de-identified subject ID, COVID-19 status, age in years and sex. Where available, HLA class I and class II types were taken from metadata supplied by the sample provider and were not determined by assay-based typing. The repertoires were released in a freely available public database intended as a resource for research on the immune response to SARS-CoV-2.

The CDR3 contains 15 residues, cysteine and phenylalanine counted. Only the CDR3 region is kept as DNA, spanning 45 bases read in frame from base 1. The germline V gene (reference sequence) yields LNHDA for CDR1 and SQIVND for CDR2. After removal of 6 bases from V and 5 bases from J, the junction retains 3 bases not matched to a gene. The immunoSEQ Assay, a bias-controlled multiplex PCR, was used to amplify TCRbeta CDR3 regions from genomic DNA. As for how the authors treated the data: The number of nucleated cells in each sample was estimated by amplification of reference gene primers within the assay. Sequence reads were collapsed and filtered to measure the absolute abundance of every unique TCRbeta CDR3 rearrangement. For each sample, productive Simpson clonality was calculated by taking the square root of Simpson's diversity index across productive rearrangements. In TCRdb, the immuneACCESS table is reduced to in-frame sequences with V and J assigned. These tables do not hold every clone; where another copy was compared, an unresolved V gene accounts for under half, and the others remain unexplained. V, J and clone size were drawn from that table, and D and trimming were deduced from the DNA. This sample has roughly 330,000 clones in its table, and over 75% of those were observed once. The ten biggest clones cover approximately 4% of the sample.

Findings and caveats that apply to the study as a whole: How much clinical and demographic metadata was included differed by source and by participant, and the metadata was provided uncurated.

The collaborating institutions used their own protocols to collect whole blood in K2EDTA tubes. For TCRbeta analysis, collaborators shipped samples in one of three forms: frozen whole blood, isolated PBMCs, or DNA extracted from either of those sample types. Notes on this clone: This clone's antigen is unknown. Base qualities are missing; no much larger clone stands one base away.

This TCR derives from a woman aged 45-60 years with active or convalescent COVID-19. The sequence joins TRBV19 to TRBJ2-2, with 13 junctional bases fitting TRBD2. Sequencing was carried out using peripheral blood. The CDR3 corresponds to CASSVGLAGTGELFF. The DNA sequence is as follows: TGTGCCAGTAGCGTGGGACTAGCGGGAACCGGGGAGCTGTTTTTT.